The sequence of this T cell receptor (beta chain) was determined in a study of blood T cell repertoires in COVID-19. This clone appeared once. Trimming left V 7 bases short and J 4 bases short, with 5 bases between. The CDR3 consists of 12 residues. Authors' methods: The assay estimated nucleated cells by amplifying reference gene primers. Sequencing used immunoSEQ multiplex PCR; TCRdb keeps in-frame clones, though not all of them. Clone size and the V and J calls come from that table; the DNA yielded D and trimming. In the table there are under 200,000 clones, around 84% of which are singletons. The clonotype comes from a man aged 60-69 years with COVID-19, enrolled during active disease. The chain has TRBV12-3 or TRBV12-4 and TRBJ1-6, with unresolved D. The source material was peripheral blood. The CDR3 coding sequence is TGTGCCAGCACCTATTATAATTCACCCCTCCACTTT. Its translation is CASTYYNSPLHF.